Below, 15 T cell receptor beta chains from the same sample are listed, as sequenced in a study of T cell repertoires in cytomegalovirus infection. In TCRdb, the reads were re-called with MiXCR into one record per CDR3 protein. The sample shows roughly 320,000 distinct CDR3 sequences, over 7.5% of them seen only once. Sequencing was performed on PBMCs. Receptors originate from a human donor in good health (CMV status not recorded). Some clones in this sample may be carry-over from other donors' samples.

This clonotype has at least ten counts. The rearrangement uses TRBV7-2 and TRBJ2-7; no firm D call. V dropped 5 bases and J dropped 0 bases, with 11 bases sitting between them. CDR3 size: 14 residues. CDR1 and CDR2 (germline): SGHTA, FQGNSA. This chain's CDR3 is CASSPVGGSYEQYF. The CDR3 bases are TGTGCCAGCAGCCCCGTTGGCGGCTCCTACGAGCAGTACTTC. The complete variable domain, with remaining parts taken from reference TRBV7-2 and TRBJ2-7, reads GAGVSQSPSNKVTEKGKDVELRCDPISGHTALYWYRQSLGQGLEFLIYFQGNSAPDKSGLPSDRFSAERTGGSVSTLTIQRTQQEDSAVYLCASSPVGGSYEQYFGPGTRLTVT.

This clonotype was counted ten times or more. This chain uses TRBV7-2 with TRBJ1-2; D is perhaps TRBD1 (5 bases). Germline V CDR1 and CDR2: SGHTA, FQGNSA. This CDR3 region has 15 residues. Trimming shortened V by 1 base and J by 3 bases, and 12 bases separated the two germline ends. The CDR3 DNA reads TGTGCCAGCAGCTTAGGGGACCCTCAATACTATGGCTACACCTTC. Its protein is CASSLGDPQYYGYTF.

Many counts were recorded for this clonotype. The CDR3 is CASSPQRLAGLGSYNEQFF. The CDR3 DNA follows: TGTGCCAGCAGCCCACAGAGGCTAGCGGGACTCGGTTCCTACAATGAGCAGTTCTTC. The chain joins TRBV7-2 to TRBJ2-1; 9 nucleotides match TRBD2. The CDR3 has 19 residues. V was pared by 5 bases and J by 1 base, with 15 bases of the junction left unmatched. Germline V gives CDR1 SGHTA, CDR2 FQGNSA.

This chain connects TRBV27 to TRBJ2-2, with 9 bases identical to TRBD1. CDR1 and CDR2 (germline): MNHEY, SMNVEV (reference sequence). The CDR3 totals 14 residues. Losses at the gene ends were 6 bases for V and 10 bases for J; bases not matched to a gene: 9. CDR3 bases: TGTGCCAGCAGGCTACTACAGGGGGCGGAGGAGCTGTTTTTT. Amino acid sequence: CASRLLQGAEELFF.

This clonotype was picked up many times. The rearrangement joins TRBV7-2 to TRBJ2-3, with 7 bases fitting TRBD2. The V segment lost 5 bases and the J segment 0 bases; nucleotides outside the gene matches: 5. The CDR3 runs 15 residues. Germline V CDR1 and CDR2: SGHTA, FQGNSA. CDR3 loop: CASSRDYLSTDTQYF. The CDR3 DNA follows: TGTGCCAGCAGCCGGGACTACCTTAGCACAGATACGCAGTATTTT.

This clonotype was seen more than once but under ten times. This sequence joins TRBV6-1 and TRBJ2-3; 14 bases map to TRBD2. J was trimmed by 1 base and V by 5 bases; bases with no gene match: 5. The CDR3 is 17 amino acids. Germline V lookup: CDR1 MNHNS, CDR2 SASEGT. Here the CDR3 DNA reads TGTGCCAGCAGTCCCCTGGGACTAGCGGGAGGCACAGATACGCAGTATTTT. It yields the protein CASSPLGLAGGTDTQYF.

V gene TRBV7-6 combines with J gene TRBJ1-3; D gene ambiguous. The CDR3 loop spans 13 amino acids. Germline CDR1 is SGHVS and CDR2 is FNYEAQ. Deletions cut 8 bases from V and 3 bases from J, with 11 bases between. The CDR3 loop is CASGGAFGNTIYF. The CDR3 nucleotides read TGTGCCAGCGGAGGCGCATTTGGAAACACCATATATTTT.

This rearrangement joins TRBV28 to TRBJ2-5, with 7 bases matching TRBD1. Trimming cost V 2 bases and J 10 bases; bases outside gene matches: 4. CDR3 size: 12 residues. Germline CDR1 is MDHEN and CDR2 is SYDVKM. The CDR3 nucleotides read TGTGCCAGCAGTTTAGGGGCAGGGGGCCAGTACTTC. It codes for CASSLGAGGQYF.

CDR3 amino acids: CASSPGPPGGGYTF. CDR3 nucleotide sequence: TGTGCCAGCAGCCCCGGTCCCCCGGGGGGTGGCTACACCTTC. The chain employs TRBV7-3 and TRBJ1-2; D perhaps matches TRBD1 (5 bases). This CDR3 is 14 amino acids long. Germline values: CDR1 SGHTA, CDR2 FQGTGA. Trimming took off 5 bases at V and 7 bases at J, with 17 bases between the two ends.

The chain carries TRBV7-6 and TRBJ2-7, with D perhaps assigned TRBD1 or TRBD2 (5 bases each). CDR1 SGHVS and CDR2 FNYEAQ come from the germline V gene. V was shortened by 5 bases and J by 0 bases, with 11 bases between the two germline ends. This CDR3 is 14 amino acids long. In DNA, the CDR3 is TGTGCCAGCAGCCCCGGGGCCAACTCCTACGAGCAGTACTTC. Protein product: CASSPGANSYEQYF.

This clonotype was seen at least ten times. The chain is built from TRBV7-2 and TRBJ2-4, with 14 bases that match TRBD2. This CDR3 spans 18 amino acids. V gave up 5 bases and J gave up 0 bases; unmatched junction bases: 6. Germline CDR1 reads SGHTA; CDR2 reads FQGNSA. The CDR3 DNA reads as TGTGCCAGCAGCCAGGGGACTAGCGGGAGAGGAGCCAAAAACATTCAGTACTTC. This translates into CASSQGTSGRGAKNIQYF.

In its sample, this clonotype was seen many times. The chain carries TRBV7-6 and TRBJ2-5; 11 bases map to TRBD2. The trim removed 7 bases at V and 4 bases at J, leaving 8 bases unmatched. The CDR3 length is 15 residues. Germline V lookup: CDR1 SGHVS, CDR2 FNYEAQ. CDR3 in amino acids: CASIALAGVSETQYF. The CDR3 DNA reads TGTGCCAGCATTGCACTAGCGGGGGTTTCAGAGACCCAGTACTTC.

This clonotype has at least ten counts. The chain is built from TRBV20-1 and TRBJ2-7; D is undetermined. The CDR3 loop spans 12 amino acids. The V gene lost 4 bases and the J gene lost 5 bases, with 12 bases spanning the gap. Germline values: CDR1 DFQATT, CDR2 SNEGSKA (reference sequence). CDR3 protein: CSATLGVNEQYF. The CDR3 DNA is TGCAGTGCTACTTTAGGAGTCAACGAGCAGTACTTC.

The chain couples TRBV6-2 or TRBV6-3 to TRBJ2-2, with 8 bases that match TRBD1. V gave up 4 bases and J gave up 4 bases; unmatched junction bases: 8. The CDR3 consists of 16 residues. The germline gives CDR1 MNHEY, CDR2 SVGEGT. The CDR3, as DNA: TGTGCCAGCAGTTTGCAGGGGGCGCGGGGCACCGGGGAGCTGTTTTTT. Protein sequence: CASSLQGARGTGELFF.

This chain joins TRBV11-2 and TRBJ1-6; D is undetermined. The V gene's germline CDR1 is SGHAT and CDR2 FQNNGV. CDR3 length equals 13 residues. The V end lost 3 bases, the J end lost 14 bases, and 14 bases lay between the germline ends. CDR3 DNA: TGTGCCAGCAGCTTCAAAGGACTTCCCACCCTCCACTTT. Encoded protein: CASSFKGLPTLHF.